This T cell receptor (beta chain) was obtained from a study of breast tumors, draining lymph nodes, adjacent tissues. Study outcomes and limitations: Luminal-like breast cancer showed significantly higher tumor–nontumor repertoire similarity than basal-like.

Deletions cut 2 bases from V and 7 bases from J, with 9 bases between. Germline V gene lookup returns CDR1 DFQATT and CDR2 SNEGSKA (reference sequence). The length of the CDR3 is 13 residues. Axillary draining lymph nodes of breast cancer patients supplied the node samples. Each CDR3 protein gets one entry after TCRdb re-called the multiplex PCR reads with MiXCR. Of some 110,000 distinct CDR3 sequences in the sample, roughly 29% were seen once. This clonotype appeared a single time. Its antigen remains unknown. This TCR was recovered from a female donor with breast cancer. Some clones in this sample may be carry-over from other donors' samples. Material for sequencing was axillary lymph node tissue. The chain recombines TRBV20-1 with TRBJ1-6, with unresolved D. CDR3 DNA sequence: TGCAGTGCTAGACATAATGTAAATTCACCCCTCCACTTT. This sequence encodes CSARHNVNSPLHF.